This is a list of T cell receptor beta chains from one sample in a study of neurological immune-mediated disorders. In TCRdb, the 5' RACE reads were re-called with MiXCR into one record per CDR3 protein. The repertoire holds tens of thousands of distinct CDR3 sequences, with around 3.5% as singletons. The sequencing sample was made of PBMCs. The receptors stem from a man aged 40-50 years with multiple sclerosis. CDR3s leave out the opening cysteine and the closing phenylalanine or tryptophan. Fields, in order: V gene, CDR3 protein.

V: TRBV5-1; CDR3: ASSAQEGAGGYT
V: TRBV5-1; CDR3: ASSWRTSGGTDTQY
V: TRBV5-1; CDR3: ASSAGGQSTNTGELF
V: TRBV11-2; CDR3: ASSSTLAPNTGELF
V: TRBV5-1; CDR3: ASSPPPAAMSSYEQY
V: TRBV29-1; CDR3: SVEARGNYGYT
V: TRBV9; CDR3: ASSEVGDSFYEKLF
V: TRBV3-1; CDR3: ASSQPRGRIPSPLH
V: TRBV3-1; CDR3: ASKRTGQTDTQY
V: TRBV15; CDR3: ATSRQGNNSPLH
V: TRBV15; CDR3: ATSRDLSANTGELF
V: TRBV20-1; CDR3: SARDSPGGAYEQY
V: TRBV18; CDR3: ASSPGGQMNTEAF
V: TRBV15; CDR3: ATSRGKGLAAF
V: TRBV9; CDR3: ASSVGRTRNNEQF
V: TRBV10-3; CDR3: AILDEVRTDTQY
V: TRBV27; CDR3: ASSFRSPSYNSPLN
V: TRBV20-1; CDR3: SALGRRLAASYEQY
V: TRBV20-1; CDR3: SANRGSVEAF
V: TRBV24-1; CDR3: ATSDPRTSGNEQF
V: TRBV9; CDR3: ASSLGQGAYEQY
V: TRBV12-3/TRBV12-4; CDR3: ASMTEDRIIANTGELF
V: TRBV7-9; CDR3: ASSLSGSYNEQF
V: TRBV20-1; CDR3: SASTGLSYEQY
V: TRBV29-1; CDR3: SFTSSSLYGYT
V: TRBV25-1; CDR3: ASRAGETTGELF
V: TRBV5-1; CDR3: ASGQPSTDTQY
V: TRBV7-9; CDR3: ASSLVGEQF
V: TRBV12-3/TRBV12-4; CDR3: ASSLGQGGQPQH
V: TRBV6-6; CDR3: ASSPNDNQPQN
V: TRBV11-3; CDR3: ASSRGTGSVADTQY
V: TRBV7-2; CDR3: ASSRAGESTDTQY
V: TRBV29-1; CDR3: SVAAQSSGNTIY
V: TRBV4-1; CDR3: ASSQVLGTGELF
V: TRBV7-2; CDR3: ASSLSPAPGANVLT
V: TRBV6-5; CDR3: ASRDSVYGYT
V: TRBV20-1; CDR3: SATSQGALRYEQY
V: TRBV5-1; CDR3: ASSPGGGDYGYT
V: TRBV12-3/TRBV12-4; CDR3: ASSLGDSSYNEQF
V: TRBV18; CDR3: ASSPRGLAGGTYEQY
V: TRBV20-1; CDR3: SATREGVGEQF
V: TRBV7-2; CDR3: ASSTSGTSVEEQF
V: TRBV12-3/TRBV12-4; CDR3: ASSLRQGRETQY
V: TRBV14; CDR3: ASSPPRGRRAGYT
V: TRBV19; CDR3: ASNGQANQPQN
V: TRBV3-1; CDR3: ASILSGANVLT
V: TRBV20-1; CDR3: SRLAEKQY
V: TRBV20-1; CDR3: SGITGTGDEQY
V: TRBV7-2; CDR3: ASSYLAGAAKNIQY
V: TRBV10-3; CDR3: AISEPRHSGAIRGYT
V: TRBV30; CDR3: AWKIGRGLLKTYGYT
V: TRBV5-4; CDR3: ASSLVGSGANYGYT